These 25 T cell receptor beta chains came from one sample sequenced in a study of T cell changes during pregnancy in multiple sclerosis. Profiled with immunoSEQ multiplex PCR; TCRdb holds only in-frame clones, not every one. This table has roughly 90,000 clones, around 93% appearing once. The sequences come from peripheral blood, collected in the first trimester of pregnancy. The receptors were gathered from a female donor in good health, enrolled as a control in a pregnancy study.

The chain links TRBV19 to TRBJ2-7, with D perhaps matching TRBD2 (6 bases). This CDR3 is 14 amino acids long. The germline V gene encodes CDR1 LNHDA and CDR2 SQIVND (reference sequence). The V end was cut by 3 bases, the J end by 0 bases, with 9 bases between. In DNA form, the CDR3 reads TGTGCCAGTAGTATGACGACTAGCTCCTACGAGCAGTACTTC. Translating gives CASSMTTSSYEQYF. Supplemented by reference TRBV19 and TRBJ2-7, the full variable domain reads DGGITQSPKYLFRKEGQNVTLSCEQNLNHDAMYWYRQDPGQGLRLIYYSQIVNDFQKGDIAEGYSVSREKKESFPLTVTSAQKNPTAFYLCASSMTTSSYEQYFGPGTRLTVT.

The J gene is TRBJ2-3, the V gene TRBV28, with D maybe TRBD2 (6 bases). V lost 6 bases and J 9 bases, leaving 13 bases between the germline ends. Per germline, CDR1 MDHEN and CDR2 SYDVKM. This CDR3 is built from 12 residues. The CDR3 loop reads CASSLTRPTQYF. The DNA for the CDR3 is TGTGCCAGCAGCCTGACTAGGCCCACGCAGTATTTT.

The CDR3: CASSLTGGGDGYTF. The CDR3 region has the DNA TGTGCCAGCAGCCTGACAGGGGGGGGCGATGGCTACACCTTC. The rearrangement uses TRBV7-3 and TRBJ1-2, with 9 positions matching TRBD1. V dropped 5 bases and J dropped 6; count of bases not matched to a gene: 7. The CDR3 consists of 14 residues. In germline, CDR1 is SGHTA, CDR2 FQGTGA.

The chain joins TRBV19 to TRBJ2-2; weak D call: TRBD1 (6 bases). Germline CDR1 and CDR2: LNHDA and SQIVND (reference sequence). V gave up 10 bases and J gave up 0 bases, with 18 bases separating them. The CDR3 spans 16 residues. The DNA for the CDR3 is TGTGCCACCAGACAGGTATTGCTTTCGAACACCGGGGAGCTGTTTTTT. It is translated as CATRQVLLSNTGELFF. The variable domain in full, completed from reference TRBV19 and TRBJ2-2, reads DGGITQSPKYLFRKEGQNVTLSCEQNLNHDAMYWYRQDPGQGLRLIYYSQIVNDFQKGDIAEGYSVSREKKESFPLTVTSAQKNPTAFYLCATRQVLLSNTGELFFGEGSRLTVL.

The chain couples TRBV7-3 to TRBJ2-5; 13 nucleotides match TRBD2. CDR3 length: 15 residues. V lost 5 bases and J lost 6; bases outside the gene matches: 6. Germline V gives CDR1 SGHTA, CDR2 FQGTGA. The CDR3 region is CASSPGTSGVKTQYF. As DNA, the CDR3 is TGTGCCAGCAGCCCTGGGACTAGCGGGGTTAAGACCCAGTACTTC.

In nucleotides, the CDR3 is TGTGCCAGCAGCGGGGTGGGCGCGGGGGGGTTAAATGAGCAGTTCTTC. Amino acid sequence: CASSGVGAGGLNEQFF. The J gene is TRBJ2-1, the V gene TRBV7-2; 9 bases align to TRBD2. Germline V CDR1 and CDR2: SGHTA, FQGNSA. The CDR3 runs to 16 residues. J was trimmed by 7 bases and V by 5 bases; bases with no gene match: 12.

The chain has TRBV11-1 and TRBJ2-7, with D possibly being TRBD2 (5 bases). V was shortened by 5 bases and J by 3 bases, with 8 bases between the two germline ends. CDR1 is SGHAT, CDR2 FQDESV, per germline (reference sequence). CDR3 size: 12 residues. Here the CDR3 DNA reads TGTGCCAGCAGCCCCGGGGTCTACGAGCAGTACTTC. Translating gives CASSPGVYEQYF. The full variable domain, rest sourced from reference TRBV11-1 and TRBJ2-7, is EAEVAQSPRYKITEKSQAVAFWCDPISGHATLYWYRQILGQGPELLVQFQDESVVDDSQLPKDRFSAERLKGVDSTLKIQPAELGDSAMYLCASSPGVYEQYFGPGTRLTVT.

This clone occurred once. V is TRBV4-1 and J is TRBJ2-7, with a possible D match to TRBD2 (5 bases). From germline, CDR1 is MGHRA and CDR2 YSYEKL. Trimming stripped 0 bases from V and 2 bases from J, with 11 bases between. This CDR3 has 15 amino acids. CDR3 sequence (DNA): TGCGCCAGCAGCCAAGATAGGAGGAGTACCTACGAGCAGTACTTC. This encodes CASSQDRRSTYEQYF.

The genes are TRBV5-8 and TRBJ1-1, with D hard to call. Germline CDR1 SGHTS, CDR2 YDEGEE. This CDR3 region has 13 residues. The germline V and J ends were trimmed by 2 bases and 5 bases, with 10 bases remaining between them. The CDR3 here is CASSFSEGTEAFF. In DNA, the CDR3 is TGTGCCAGCAGCTTCTCAGAGGGAACTGAAGCTTTCTTT. Combining the CDR3 with reference TRBV5-8 and TRBJ1-1 gives the whole variable domain EAGVTQSPTHLIKTRGQQATLRCSPISGHTSVYWYQQALGLGLQFLLWYDEGEERNRGNFPPRFSGRQFPNYSSELNVNALELEDSALYLCASSFSEGTEAFFGQGTRLTVV.

The J gene is TRBJ1-4, the V gene TRBV4-3; TRBD1 might be the D (5 bases). V lost 0 bases to trimming and J lost 4 bases, with 9 bases between them. From germline, CDR1 is LGHNA and CDR2 YSLEER. The CDR3 consists of 15 residues. CDR3 in DNA: TGCGCCAGCAGCCAAGATCGGGGGGTTAATGAAAAACTGTTTTTT. It specifies CASSQDRGVNEKLFF.

The rearrangement uses TRBV4-3 and TRBJ2-3, with D tentatively TRBD1 (6 bases). Germline V gives CDR1 LGHNA, CDR2 YSLEER. Trimming left V 0 bases short and J 0 bases short, with 10 bases between. This CDR3 contains 16 residues. The CDR3: CASSQDLRGSTDTQYF. The CDR3 nucleotides are TGCGCCAGCAGCCAAGATTTGAGGGGGAGCACAGATACGCAGTATTTT.

The V call is TRBV5-6, the J call TRBJ1-2; 11 positions agree with TRBD1. Germline V gene sequence: CDR1 SGHDT, CDR2 YYEEEE. V was clipped by 4 bases and J by 5 bases; unmatched bases: 7. The CDR3 runs to 15 residues. For the CDR3, the DNA is TGTGCCAGCAGCCCTCGGACAGGGGGCAGGTATGGCTACACCTTC. Its translation is CASSPRTGGRYGYTF.

The CDR3 sequence: CASSLEANRGTEAFF. Here the CDR3 DNA reads TGCGCCAGCAGCTTGGAGGCCAACAGGGGAACTGAAGCTTTCTTT. This chain links TRBV5-1 with TRBJ1-1; 7 nucleotides line up with TRBD1. Looked up from germline, CDR1 is SGHRS and CDR2 is YFSETQ. This CDR3 spans 15 amino acids. V dropped 0 bases and J dropped 5; count of bases not matched to a gene: 7.

This clone was counted once. The chain has TRBV9 and TRBJ2-7; D perhaps matches TRBD1 (5 bases). The length of the CDR3 is 15 residues. V lost 4 bases to trimming and J lost 0 bases, with 14 bases between them. Looked up from germline, CDR1 is SGDLS and CDR2 is YYNGEE. CDR3 bases: TGTGCCAGCAGCCTCCAGGGTAGGATCTCCTACGAGCAGTACTTC. Its protein product is CASSLQGRISYEQYF.

The rearrangement uses TRBV7-2 and TRBJ2-3; D perhaps matches TRBD2 (6 bases). The CDR3 consists of 15 residues. V was pared by 2 bases and J by 3 bases, with 12 bases between. The germline V gene encodes CDR1 SGHTA and CDR2 FQGNSA. Here the CDR3 DNA reads TGTGCCAGCAGCTTACCCCCCGGGGGAACAGATACGCAGTATTTT. This gives the protein CASSLPPGGTDTQYF.

The chain is built from TRBV28 and TRBJ1-4, with TRBD1 identical over 8 bases. The V gene end was trimmed by 2 bases and the J gene end by 9 bases; junction bases not matched to a gene: 11. CDR3 length: 16 residues. Germline V lookup: CDR1 MDHEN, CDR2 SYDVKM. As DNA, the CDR3 is TGTGCCAGCAGTTTAATTGGACAGGGCCATAAGAAAAAACTGTTTTTT. Residues: CASSLIGQGHKKKLFF.

The rearrangement uses TRBV7-6 and TRBJ2-3; 11 bases fit TRBD2. Germline V lookup: CDR1 SGHVS, CDR2 FNYEAQ. There are 17 residues in the CDR3. J was trimmed by 6 bases and V by 1 base; bases with no gene match: 9. This CDR3 is CASSLVGSGGAKDTQYF. As DNA, the CDR3 is TGTGCCAGCAGCTTAGTGGGTAGCGGGGGGGCAAAGGATACGCAGTATTTT.

The CDR3 DNA follows: TGTGCCAGTAGTATAGATGAAGGCACAGGGGATACGCAGTATTTT. Amino acids: CASSIDEGTGDTQYF. J is TRBJ2-3 and V is TRBV19; maybe TRBD1 (6 bases). The CDR3 consists of 15 residues. Trimming left V 0 bases short and J 6 bases short, with 13 bases between. The germline CDR1 and CDR2 sequences are LNHDA and SQIVND (reference sequence).

The CDR3 DNA follows: TGCAGCGGCGGGGAAGGCTCTGGAAACACCATATATTTT. It specifies CSGGEGSGNTIYF. V usage is TRBV29-1 and J usage is TRBJ1-3, with unresolved D. V was cut by 7 bases and J by 0 bases, with 10 bases left in between. The CDR3 covers 13 residues. Per the germline V gene, CDR1 is SQVTM and CDR2 is ANQGSEA.

The genes are TRBV7-2 and TRBJ2-5; D is perhaps TRBD1 (6 bases). Germline-derived CDR1 and CDR2 are SGHTA and FQGNSA. The V and J ends lost 4 bases and 4 bases respectively, with 28 bases between them. CDR3 length equals 19 residues. In nucleotides, the CDR3 is TGTGCCAGCAGCTCTCTAGGATCTTTCAGAGGGGGTGGGCTAGAGACCCAGTACTTC. Its translation: CASSSLGSFRGGGLETQYF.

The chain joins TRBV9 to TRBJ1-1; D is unresolved. Germline V gene lookup returns CDR1 SGDLS and CDR2 YYNGEE. The CDR3 contains 13 residues. V lost 0 bases and J lost 4, with 7 bases in between. This CDR3 is CASSVARSTEAFF. CDR3 DNA: TGTGCCAGCAGCGTAGCTAGGAGCACTGAAGCTTTCTTT.

This chain joins TRBV6-1 and TRBJ1-1; TRBD1 matches 7 bases. V trimming: 7 bases; J trimming: 4 bases; junction bases outside the gene matches: 9. Germline CDR1 reads MNHNS; CDR2 reads SASEGT. The CDR3 sequence is 14 residues long. The CDR3 DNA is TGTGCCAGCAACCTTCCTGACAGGGCCACTGAAGCTTTCTTT. Translation: CASNLPDRATEAFF.

In this sample, this clone turned up once. The chain has TRBV6-1 and TRBJ2-5, with 11 bases fitting TRBD1. From germline, CDR1 is MNHNS and CDR2 SASEGT. This CDR3 region has 15 residues. Unmatched junction bases numbered 8, after V lost 6 bases and J lost 5 bases. The CDR3 spells CASRISGQGGETQYF. As DNA, the CDR3 is TGTGCCAGCAGAATCTCGGGACAGGGGGGTGAGACCCAGTACTTC.

This sequence joins TRBV5-1 and TRBJ2-7; D might be TRBD1 (6 bases). The CDR3 contains 14 residues. The germline V gene encodes CDR1 SGHRS and CDR2 YFSETQ. Trimming cost V 3 bases and J 3 bases, with 13 bases left between them. CDR3: CASSSIGGSYEQYF. The CDR3 coding sequence is TGCGCCAGCAGCTCGATAGGGGGAAGCTACGAGCAGTACTTC.

J is TRBJ2-5 and V is TRBV13; D is perhaps TRBD2 (6 bases). The length of the CDR3 is 16 residues. The V gene's germline CDR1 is PRHDT and CDR2 FYEKMQ (reference sequence). Trimming removed 2 bases from V and 5 bases from J, with 18 bases in between. The CDR3 nucleotides are TGTGCCAGCAGCTTATTAAGTGCGCGGGGTAGGGAGACCCAGTACTTC. Its translation is CASSLLSARGRETQYF.